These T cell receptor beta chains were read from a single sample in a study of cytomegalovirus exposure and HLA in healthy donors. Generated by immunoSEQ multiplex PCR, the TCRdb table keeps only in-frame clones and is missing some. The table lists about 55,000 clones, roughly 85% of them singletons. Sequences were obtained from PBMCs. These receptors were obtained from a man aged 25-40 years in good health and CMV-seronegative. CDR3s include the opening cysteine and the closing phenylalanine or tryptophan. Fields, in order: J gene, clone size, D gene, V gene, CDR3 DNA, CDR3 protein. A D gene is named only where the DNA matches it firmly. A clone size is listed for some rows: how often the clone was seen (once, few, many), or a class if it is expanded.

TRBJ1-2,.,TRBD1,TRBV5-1,TGCGCCAGCAGCCCAGGGGGCTACTATGGCTACACCTTC,CASSPGGYYGYTF
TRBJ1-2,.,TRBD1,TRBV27,TGTGCCAGCAGTTTATCGGGGACAGGGGGTAGGCTGGACTATGGCTACACCTTC,CASSLSGTGGRLDYGYTF
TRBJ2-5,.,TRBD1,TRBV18,TGTGCCAGCTCATCGGACAGGCAAGAGACCCAGTACTTC,CASSSDRQETQYF
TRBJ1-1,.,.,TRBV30,TGTGCCTCCACCCGAGGGGGTGAAGCTTTCTTT,CASTRGGEAFF
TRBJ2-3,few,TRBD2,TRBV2,TGTGCCAGCAGCCGGACTAGCGGGGGGGCCAAGCAAAATACGCAGTATTTT,CASSRTSGGAKQNTQYF
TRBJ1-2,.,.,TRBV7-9,TGTGCCAGCAGCTTATCACGGGGGTCTAACTATGGCTACACCTTC,CASSLSRGSNYGYTF
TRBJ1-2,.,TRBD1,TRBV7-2,TGTGCCAGCAGCTTACAACAGGGGAGCTATGGCTACACCTTC,CASSLQQGSYGYTF
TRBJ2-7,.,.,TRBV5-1,TGCGCCAGCAGACCACAGGGCCTTTCATCCCTCTCCGAGCAGTACTTC,CASRPQGLSSLSEQYF
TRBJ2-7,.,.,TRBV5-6,TGTGCCAGCAGCCAAGCCGACAGGCCCCTCTACGAGCAGTACTTC,CASSQADRPLYEQYF
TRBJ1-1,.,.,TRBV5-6,TGTGCCAGCAGCCCAGCGGGGGCTGACCGAGCTTTCTTT,CASSPAGADRAFF
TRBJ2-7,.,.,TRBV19,TGTGCCAGTAGTATGTGGGCGATTAGCGACTCCTACGAGCAGTACTTC,CASSMWAISDSYEQYF
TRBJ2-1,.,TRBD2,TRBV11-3,TGTGCCAGCAGCGCAGGACTAGCGGGGGTTGAGCAGTTCTTC,CASSAGLAGVEQFF
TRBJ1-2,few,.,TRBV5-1,TGCGCCAGCAGCCCCGCAGGGTCGGGCTATGGCTACACCTTC,CASSPAGSGYGYTF
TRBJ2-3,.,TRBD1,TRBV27,TGTGCCAGCAGTCCGACGGGACAGAGCACAGATACGCAGTATTTT,CASSPTGQSTDTQYF
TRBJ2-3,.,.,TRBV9,TGTGCCAGCAGCGGGGCGGGGAACACAGATACGCAGTATTTT,CASSGAGNTDTQYF
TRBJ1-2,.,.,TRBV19,TGTGCCAGAAGTGACAGAAGGCCAAACTATGGCTACACCTTC,CARSDRRPNYGYTF
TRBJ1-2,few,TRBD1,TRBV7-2,TGTGCCAGCAGCGTTGCCGGGACAGGGCCGGGAGGCTACACCTTC,CASSVAGTGPGGYTF
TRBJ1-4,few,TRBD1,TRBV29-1,TGCAGCGTTGAAACAGGGGGTGGGGAAAAACTGTTTTTT,CSVETGGGEKLFF
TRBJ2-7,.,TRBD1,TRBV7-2,TGTGCCAGCGGACAAAACAGGGGGCCAAACGAGCAGTACTTC,CASGQNRGPNEQYF
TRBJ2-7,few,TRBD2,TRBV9,TGTGCCAGCAGTGAGGCGGGGGGATACGAGCAGTACTTC,CASSEAGGYEQYF